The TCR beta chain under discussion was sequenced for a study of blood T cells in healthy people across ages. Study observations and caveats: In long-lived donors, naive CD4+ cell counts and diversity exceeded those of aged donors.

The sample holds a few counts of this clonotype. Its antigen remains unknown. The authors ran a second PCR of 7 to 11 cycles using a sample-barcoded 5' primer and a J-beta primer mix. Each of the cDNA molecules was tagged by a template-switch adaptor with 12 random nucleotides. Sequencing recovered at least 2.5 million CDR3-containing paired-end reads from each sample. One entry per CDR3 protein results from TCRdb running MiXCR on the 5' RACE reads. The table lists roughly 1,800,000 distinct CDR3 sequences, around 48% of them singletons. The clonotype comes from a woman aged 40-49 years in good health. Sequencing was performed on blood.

Here the CDR3 DNA reads TGTGCCAGCAGTCCGGGATCGAACTACGAGCAGTACTTC. This gives the protein CASSPGSNYEQYF. V and J are TRBV12-3 or TRBV12-4 and TRBJ2-7; D perhaps matches TRBD2 (5 bases). Trimming cost V 5 bases and J 3 bases, with 11 bases left between them. This CDR3 region has 13 residues.